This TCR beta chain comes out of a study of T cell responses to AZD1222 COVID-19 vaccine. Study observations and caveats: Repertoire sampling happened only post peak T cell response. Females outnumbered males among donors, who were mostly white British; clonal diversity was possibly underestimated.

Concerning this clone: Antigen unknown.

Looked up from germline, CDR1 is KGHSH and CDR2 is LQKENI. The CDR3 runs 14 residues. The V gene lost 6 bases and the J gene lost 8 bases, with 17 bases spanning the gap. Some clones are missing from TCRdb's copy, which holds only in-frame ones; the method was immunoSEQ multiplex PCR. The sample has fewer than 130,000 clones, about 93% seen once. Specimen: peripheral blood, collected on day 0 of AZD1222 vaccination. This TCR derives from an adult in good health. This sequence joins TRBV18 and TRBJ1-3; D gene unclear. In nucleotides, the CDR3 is TGTGCCAGCTCCGCGGCCACCTCCGGATACACCATATATTTT. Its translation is CASSAATSGYTIYF.